This T cell receptor beta chain was found in a study of T cell responses to AZD1222 COVID-19 vaccine. A remark on this clone: Its antigen remains unidentified.

Sequencing was performed with immunoSEQ multiplex PCR; in TCRdb, only in-frame clones are kept and a portion is missing. The profile covers hundreds of thousands of clones, with roughly 91% appearing a single time and approximately 1% taken by the ten largest. Germline V CDR1 and CDR2: SGHDT, YYEEEE. Trimming removed 3 bases from V and 4 bases from J; junction bases left unmatched: 8. The CDR3 runs to 16 residues. Points from the study as a whole: Mostly white British, mostly female donors; authors suggested clonal diversity may be underestimated. Spike regions recognized by vaccine-associated CD4 TCRs spanned the protein, led by 160-218 and 743-854.

V is TRBV5-6 and J is TRBJ1-4, with TRBD1 matching over 8 bases. The receptor was derived from an adult in good health. The input for sequencing was peripheral blood, taken on day 0 of MenACWY control vaccination. CDR3: CASSSAGTGINEKLFF. The CDR3 DNA reads as TGTGCCAGCAGCTCGGCCGGGACAGGCATTAATGAAAAACTGTTTTTT.